This T cell receptor beta chain is drawn from a study of cytomegalovirus exposure and HLA in healthy donors. Method: immunoSEQ multiplex PCR; TCRdb's copy keeps in-frame clones and lacks some. The table lists 90,000 or so clones, approximately 81% of them singletons. Study-level results: Most TCR sequences were seen very rarely across donors, but some public TCRs occurred in many. Specificity for CMV antigens was confirmed in vitro for a few of the CMV-associated chains. The investigators catalogued 164 TCR beta chains as cytomegalovirus-associated.

The CDR3 covers 11 residues. Per the germline V gene, CDR1 is DFQATT and CDR2 is SNEGSKA (reference sequence). Notes on this clone: Its antigen is not known.

The V gene is TRBV20-1, the J gene TRBJ1-1; a possible D gene is TRBD1 (6 bases). This TCR came from a man in his late teens or twenties in good health and CMV-seropositive. The sample taken for sequencing was PBMCs. DNA of the CDR3: TGCAGCTTACCCTACAGGGAGAAGGCTTTCTTT. It specifies CSLPYREKAFF.